A selection of T cell receptor beta chains follows, all from one sample in a study of TIL therapy for anti-PD-1-resistant metastatic lung cancer. The table came from immunoSEQ multiplex PCR; TCRdb's copy has only in-frame clones and leaves some out. This sample carries 50,000 to 60,000 clones, around 64% of them seen once, and the ten largest clones take roughly 5.6%. Here the sequenced sample was tumor tissue, taken at baseline. The receptors were sampled from a person aged 25 to 80 with non-small cell lung cancer. Both conserved end residues are part of each CDR3. The order of the fields is J gene, V gene, D gene, clone size, CDR3 DNA, CDR3 protein. D genes are given only for firm matches. For some rows the clone size is stated as once, few or many, or as a class when expanded; others skip it.

j_gene: TRBJ1-2; v_gene: TRBV25-1; d_gene: -; abundance: -; CDR3nt: TGTGCCAGCAGTTGGGGGAACTATGGCTACACCTTC; CDR3aa: CASSWGNYGYTF
j_gene: TRBJ2-5; v_gene: TRBV2; d_gene: -; abundance: -; CDR3nt: TGTGCCAGCAGTGCGGAAGAGACCCAGTACTTC; CDR3aa: CASSAEETQYF
j_gene: TRBJ1-2; v_gene: TRBV27; d_gene: -; abundance: once; CDR3nt: TGTGCCAGCAGTTTCCGAGGACCTACCAACTATGGCTACACCTTC; CDR3aa: CASSFRGPTNYGYTF
j_gene: TRBJ2-3; v_gene: TRBV5-1; d_gene: TRBD2; abundance: -; CDR3nt: TGCGCCAGCAGCCCCGATAGCGGGAGCGGCACAGATACGCAGTATTTT; CDR3aa: CASSPDSGSGTDTQYF
j_gene: TRBJ2-1; v_gene: TRBV7-9; d_gene: -; abundance: -; CDR3nt: TGTGCCAGCAGCTCATCCGGGCCTTCCTACAATGAGCAGTTCTTC; CDR3aa: CASSSSGPSYNEQFF
j_gene: TRBJ2-7; v_gene: TRBV27; d_gene: TRBD2; abundance: -; CDR3nt: TGTGCCAGCAGTTTACTAGCGGGAGGATTCTACGAGCAGTACTTC; CDR3aa: CASSLLAGGFYEQYF
j_gene: TRBJ2-5; v_gene: TRBV29-1; d_gene: TRBD1; abundance: once; CDR3nt: TGCAGCGTTGCCGCAGGGGGTGTAGGGGAGACCCAGTACTTC; CDR3aa: CSVAAGGVGETQYF
j_gene: TRBJ1-1; v_gene: TRBV5-1; d_gene: -; abundance: few; CDR3nt: TGCGCCAGCAGACCCCCAGGGATCAACACTGAAGCTTTCTTT; CDR3aa: CASRPPGINTEAFF
j_gene: TRBJ2-7; v_gene: TRBV5-1; d_gene: TRBD1; abundance: -; CDR3nt: TGCGCCAGCAGCTTGAGGGGGCCCGGGGAGCAGTACTTC; CDR3aa: CASSLRGPGEQYF
j_gene: TRBJ1-5; v_gene: TRBV19; d_gene: -; abundance: -; CDR3nt: TGTGCCAGTAGGGGGAGGGGTTTTAGCAATCAGCCCCAGCATTTT; CDR3aa: CASRGRGFSNQPQHF
j_gene: TRBJ2-7; v_gene: TRBV7-9; d_gene: -; abundance: -; CDR3nt: TGCGCCAGCAGCCAAACTAGGGACGGCTCCTACGAGCAGTACTTC; CDR3aa: CASSQTRDGSYEQYF
j_gene: TRBJ1-4; v_gene: TRBV4-3; d_gene: TRBD1; abundance: -; CDR3nt: TGCGCCAGCAGCCATTCGACAGGGGGCGGAGAAAAACTGTTTTTT; CDR3aa: CASSHSTGGGEKLFF
j_gene: TRBJ2-2; v_gene: TRBV9; d_gene: -; abundance: -; CDR3nt: TGTGCCAGCAGCGTAGCTGTGGGGTACACCGGGGAGCTGTTTTTT; CDR3aa: CASSVAVGYTGELFF
j_gene: TRBJ2-1; v_gene: TRBV10-2; d_gene: -; abundance: once; CDR3nt: TGCGCCAGCAGTGGACGGGGGCAAGGTGAGCAGTTCTTC; CDR3aa: CASSGRGQGEQFF
j_gene: TRBJ2-7; v_gene: TRBV30; d_gene: TRBD1; abundance: -; CDR3nt: TGTGCCTGGACCAAGGGGGCATGGGGCTACGAGCAGTACTTC; CDR3aa: CAWTKGAWGYEQYF
j_gene: TRBJ2-3; v_gene: TRBV6-1; d_gene: TRBD2; abundance: -; CDR3nt: TGTGCCAGCAGTGGGGGACTAGCGGGGGTAGATACGCAGTATTTT; CDR3aa: CASSGGLAGVDTQYF
j_gene: TRBJ1-5; v_gene: TRBV6-4; d_gene: TRBD1; abundance: few; CDR3nt: TGTGCCAGCAGCGATACCAACAGGGGGAGAAATCAGCCCCAGCATTTT; CDR3aa: CASSDTNRGRNQPQHF
j_gene: TRBJ1-1; v_gene: TRBV5-1; d_gene: TRBD1; abundance: -; CDR3nt: TGCGCCAGCAGACTGACGCAGGGGGCTAACACTGAAGCTTTCTTT; CDR3aa: CASRLTQGANTEAFF
j_gene: TRBJ2-5; v_gene: TRBV11-2; d_gene: TRBD2; abundance: -; CDR3nt: TGTGCCAGCAGCAAGCCCCAACTAGCGGGAGTAGAGACCCAGTACTTC; CDR3aa: CASSKPQLAGVETQYF
j_gene: TRBJ2-1; v_gene: TRBV6-5; d_gene: TRBD2; abundance: -; CDR3nt: TGTGCCAGCAGGCGCACTAGCGGGAGTTTTCATGAGCAGTTCTTC; CDR3aa: CASRRTSGSFHEQFF
j_gene: TRBJ2-2; v_gene: TRBV7-3; d_gene: -; abundance: few; CDR3nt: TGTGCCAGCAGCCCCCGGACAGACACCGGGGAGCTGTTTTTT; CDR3aa: CASSPRTDTGELFF
j_gene: TRBJ2-1; v_gene: TRBV19; d_gene: -; abundance: -; CDR3nt: TGTGCCAGTAGATTCGACAGGAGCTCCTACAATGAGCAGTTCTTC; CDR3aa: CASRFDRSSYNEQFF
j_gene: TRBJ2-6; v_gene: TRBV7-6; d_gene: TRBD1; abundance: -; CDR3nt: TGTGCCAGCAGCTTGACAGGGGCCGCCGGGGCCAACGTCCTGACTTTC; CDR3aa: CASSLTGAAGANVLTF
j_gene: TRBJ1-1; v_gene: TRBV28; d_gene: -; abundance: -; CDR3nt: TGTGCCAGCAGTTTATGGAGTGGGGTCAAACTTGAAGCTTTCTTT; CDR3aa: CASSLWSGVKLEAFF
j_gene: TRBJ1-1; v_gene: TRBV10-3; d_gene: -; abundance: -; CDR3nt: TGTGCCATCAGGGGGGTCGGGATCGCTGAAGCTTTCTTT; CDR3aa: CAIRGVGIAEAFF
j_gene: TRBJ2-7; v_gene: TRBV11-2; d_gene: -; abundance: -; CDR3nt: TGTGCCAGCAGCTTCAGGGAATCCTACGAGCAGTACTTC; CDR3aa: CASSFRESYEQYF
j_gene: TRBJ1-2; v_gene: TRBV7-8; d_gene: TRBD1; abundance: -; CDR3nt: TGTGCCAGCAGCCCGGGACAGGGAGCCCCCAACTATGGCTACACCTTC; CDR3aa: CASSPGQGAPNYGYTF
j_gene: TRBJ1-1; v_gene: TRBV6-5; d_gene: -; abundance: -; CDR3nt: TGTGCCAGCAGACCGAACGGGGCGGGGGAAGCTTTCTTT; CDR3aa: CASRPNGAGEAFF
j_gene: TRBJ1-1; v_gene: TRBV5-1; d_gene: -; abundance: few; CDR3nt: TGCGCCAGCAGCTCACAGGGCCGCCTACCGAACACTGAAGCTTTCTTT; CDR3aa: CASSSQGRLPNTEAFF
j_gene: TRBJ2-7; v_gene: TRBV2; d_gene: -; abundance: -; CDR3nt: TGTGCCAGCAGTGAAACTCGAGGGCACGAGCAGTACTTC; CDR3aa: CASSETRGHEQYF
j_gene: TRBJ1-2; v_gene: TRBV10-3; d_gene: TRBD1; abundance: -; CDR3nt: TGTGCCATCAAGGGACAGGAAAACTATGGCTACACCTTC; CDR3aa: CAIKGQENYGYTF
j_gene: TRBJ2-5; v_gene: TRBV7-9; d_gene: -; abundance: -; CDR3nt: TGTGCCAGCAGCCGCTCGACAGGCCGGGGAGAGACCCAGTACTTC; CDR3aa: CASSRSTGRGETQYF
j_gene: TRBJ1-1; v_gene: TRBV5-1; d_gene: -; abundance: -; CDR3nt: TGCGCCAGCAGCTCAGCGGGGGCGCGGAACACTGAAGCTTTCTTT; CDR3aa: CASSSAGARNTEAFF
j_gene: TRBJ2-3; v_gene: TRBV5-1; d_gene: TRBD2; abundance: -; CDR3nt: TGCGCCAGCATGGCTAGCGGGGGAGATACAGATACGCAGTATTTT; CDR3aa: CASMASGGDTDTQYF
j_gene: TRBJ2-7; v_gene: TRBV5-6; d_gene: TRBD2; abundance: -; CDR3nt: TGTGCCAGCAGCTTTATCGGACTAGCGGGAGGTCCGACCTACGAGCAGTACTTC; CDR3aa: CASSFIGLAGGPTYEQYF
j_gene: TRBJ1-2; v_gene: TRBV5-1; d_gene: TRBD1; abundance: -; CDR3nt: TGCGCCAGCAGCAACTTGGACAGGGACGAGAGCTACACCTTC; CDR3aa: CASSNLDRDESYTF
j_gene: TRBJ1-1; v_gene: TRBV6-6; d_gene: -; abundance: -; CDR3nt: TGTGCCAGCGGAACCCTGGCCACTGAAGCTTTCTTT; CDR3aa: CASGTLATEAFF
j_gene: TRBJ2-5; v_gene: TRBV7-9; d_gene: -; abundance: -; CDR3nt: TGTGCCAGCAGCTTAGACATTCGTCCCGCGGGTGAGACCCAGTACTTC; CDR3aa: CASSLDIRPAGETQYF
j_gene: TRBJ1-2; v_gene: TRBV30; d_gene: -; abundance: -; CDR3nt: TGTGCCTGGAGTGAGCGCCTTGAGAACTATGGCTACACCTTC; CDR3aa: CAWSERLENYGYTF
j_gene: TRBJ1-5; v_gene: TRBV5-1; d_gene: -; abundance: -; CDR3nt: TGCGCCAGCAGCTTATACCATGGTCAGCCCCAGCATTTT; CDR3aa: CASSLYHGQPQHF
j_gene: TRBJ2-7; v_gene: TRBV4-1; d_gene: TRBD2; abundance: -; CDR3nt: TGCGCCAGCAGCCAGACTAGCGGGGGGGCTTACGAGCAGTACTTC; CDR3aa: CASSQTSGGAYEQYF